The clone carrying this T cell receptor beta chain came up a few times. As originally analysed: Estimation of nucleated cell counts relied on the amplification of reference gene primers. Produced via immunoSEQ multiplex PCR; TCRdb's table is partial and in-frame only. V and J calls and clone size are as listed in that table; D and trimming were resolved from the DNA. Of 250,000 to 400,000 clones listed, about 87% were seen once; the top ten hold 1.5% to 2%. One Seattle source followed patients from active infection through their disease course. This record belongs to a study of blood T cell repertoires in COVID-19. Across the study: There were acute and convalescent COVID-19 samples, and they came from the United States, Italy and Spain. T cells, B-cell-depleted T cells, or PBMCs supplied cDNA or gDNA.

V gave up 0 bases and J gave up 0 bases, with 9 bases separating them. In germline, CDR1 is SGDLS, CDR2 YYNGEE. The CDR3 consists of 15 residues. The clonotype originates from a woman aged 30 to 39 with COVID-19, enrolled during active disease. The sequenced sample consisted of peripheral blood. This rearrangement joins TRBV9 to TRBJ1-1; weak D call: TRBD1 (5 bases). The CDR3 loop reads CASSVDPGLNTEAFF. CDR3 DNA: TGTGCCAGCAGCGTAGACCCAGGGTTGAACACTGAAGCTTTCTTT.